The entry that follows covers one T cell receptor (beta chain) sequence. Antigen unknown. The data originate from a study of OX40 agonist ivuxolimab in advanced cancers. Overall study context: The drug used for patients, ivuxolimab, was an agonistic anti-OX40 (CD134) antibody. The dose-escalation cohort was about 86% male, with a mean age of about 56 years, ranging about 23 to 79. Study findings and constraints: The study did not work out the antigen specificity of the expanded peripheral T cells. Several nonresponders also turned out to have low normalized T-cell clonal expansion.

Germline V gene sequence: CDR1 MNHEY, CDR2 SVGAGI. Germline trimming cut 4 bases from V and 4 bases from J; bases unmatched to any gene: 4. The CDR3 consists of 14 residues. This table comes from immunoSEQ multiplex PCR, and its TCRdb copy is limited to in-frame clones, with some not included. Among some 57,000 clones listed, about nine tenths were seen once. This sample comprised CD4+ or CD8+ T cells sorted from blood, obtained in a trial of the OX40 agonist ivuxolimab. V usage is TRBV6-5 and J usage is TRBJ2-3, with 8 nucleotides matching TRBD1. This TCR was recovered from an adult with an advanced solid tumor such as melanoma, head and neck, liver or kidney cancer. CDR3: CASSSDRGADTQYF. In DNA, the CDR3 is TGTGCCAGCAGTTCCGACAGGGGCGCAGATACGCAGTATTTT.